These T cell receptor beta chains were read from a single sample in a study of chemoradiotherapy in HPV16-positive cancers. Generated by immunoSEQ multiplex PCR, the TCRdb table keeps only in-frame clones and is missing some. Here the sample spans 15,000 to 20,000 clones, 70% being singletons. The sequencing used tumor tissue, collected from a patient who underwent chemoradiotherapy. Source of these receptors: a human donor with HPV-associated anogenital cancer. The CDR3 runs from the conserved cysteine through the conserved F or W. A D gene is named only where the DNA matches it firmly. The size entry is marked missing in some rows and otherwise reads once, few, many or a size class.

clone size	D gene	V gene	CDR3 protein
-	-	TRBV6-5	CASSHPQETQYF
once	-	TRBV7-9	CASSLAGAGSHTEAFF
-	-	TRBV6-1	CASSESSNTEAFF
few	-	TRBV29-1	CSGTRENEQFF
-	TRBD2	TRBV6-4	CASSEVAGESYEQYF
-	-	TRBV7-2	CASSTDRSYTF
-	TRBD1	TRBV5-1	CASSSFGGTDYYGYTF
-	TRBD2	TRBV2	CASLAGSYNEQFF
-	-	TRBV7-2	CASNPFLAGTSSEQYF
-	-	TRBV7-9	CASSLASGSRKLFF
-	-	TRBV28	CASSPTAGGQPQHF
-	TRBD1	TRBV10-3	CAIADGLARQGDTQYF
-	TRBD2	TRBV27	CASSLALASGSTDTQYF
-	-	TRBV9	CASSVYGKNEQFF
few	TRBD2	TRBV5-1	CASSMSSGRSEQYF
-	TRBD1	TRBV4-1	CASSQEAQIRTGNSGNTIYF
-	-	TRBV5-4	CASSFGRGSSSYEQYF
-	TRBD2	TRBV28	CASSSQLAGAQETQYF